The sequence of this T cell receptor beta chain was determined in a study of blood T cell repertoires in COVID-19. Looking at the study overall: Researchers got acute and convalescent COVID-19 samples from the United States, Italy and Spain.

This CDR3 contains 17 residues. With 2 bases clipped from V and 3 bases from J, the junction kept 13 bases outside the gene matches. Looked up from germline, CDR1 is MNHNS and CDR2 is SASEGT. As handled by the study authors: Nucleated cell number was recorded as an estimate derived from reference gene primer amplification. The data were produced by immunoSEQ multiplex PCR, yet TCRdb's version contains in-frame clones alone and is incomplete. From that table come the V and J calls and clone size; the DNA was used to work out D and trimming. Seen here are 650,000 to 800,000 clones, over 80% observed once, and the top ten hold roughly 0.25%.

The sample consisted of peripheral blood. This sequence joins TRBV6-1 and TRBJ2-7; 7 bases match TRBD2. The clonotype was recovered from a woman aged 18-29 years with acute or convalescent COVID-19. CDR3 loop: CASSEWAGEAGFYEQYF. For the CDR3, the DNA is TGTGCCAGCAGTGAATGGGCTGGGGAAGCGGGGTTCTACGAGCAGTACTTC.